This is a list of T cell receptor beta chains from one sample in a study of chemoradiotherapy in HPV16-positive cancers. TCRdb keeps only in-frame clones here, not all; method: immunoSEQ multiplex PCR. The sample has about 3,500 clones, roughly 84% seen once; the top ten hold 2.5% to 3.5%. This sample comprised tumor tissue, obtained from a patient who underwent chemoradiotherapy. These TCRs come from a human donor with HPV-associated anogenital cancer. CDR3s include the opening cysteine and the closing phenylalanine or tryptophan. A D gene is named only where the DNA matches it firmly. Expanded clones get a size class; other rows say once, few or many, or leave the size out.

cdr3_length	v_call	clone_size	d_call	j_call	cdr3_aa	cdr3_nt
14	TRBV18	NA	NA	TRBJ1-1	CASSPDAGITEAFF	TGTGCCAGCTCACCCGATGCGGGTATCACTGAAGCTTTCTTT
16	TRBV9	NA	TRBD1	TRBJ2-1	CASSVIVQGNYNEQFF	TGTGCCAGCAGCGTTATTGTACAGGGGAACTACAATGAGCAGTTCTTC
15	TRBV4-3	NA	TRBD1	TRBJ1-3	CASSQDLGQPNTIYF	TGCGCCAGCAGCCAAGATTTGGGACAGCCAAACACCATATATTTT
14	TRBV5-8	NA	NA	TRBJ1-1	CASSSGDGNTEAFF	TGTGCCAGCAGCTCAGGGGATGGGAACACTGAAGCTTTCTTT
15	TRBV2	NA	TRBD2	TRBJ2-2	CASSRLAGGDGELFF	TGTGCCAGCAGTAGACTAGCGGGGGGGGACGGGGAGCTGTTTTTT
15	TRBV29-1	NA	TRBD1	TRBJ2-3	CSVGWGQGARDTQYF	TGCAGCGTTGGGTGGGGACAGGGGGCGAGAGATACGCAGTATTTT
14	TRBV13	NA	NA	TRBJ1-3	CASTPGRPKNTIYF	TGTGCCAGCACCCCGGGACGGCCTAAAAACACCATATATTTT
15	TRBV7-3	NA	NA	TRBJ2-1	CASSLMGQDGNEQFF	TGTGCCAGCAGCTTAATGGGTCAAGACGGGAATGAGCAGTTCTTC
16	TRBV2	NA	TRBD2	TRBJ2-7	CASRQGLAEGFYEQYF	TGTGCCAGCAGGCAGGGACTAGCGGAGGGCTTCTACGAGCAGTACTTC
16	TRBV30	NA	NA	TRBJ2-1	CAWSVQRLPPHNEQFF	TGTGCCTGGAGTGTACAAAGACTACCCCCCCACAATGAGCAGTTCTTC
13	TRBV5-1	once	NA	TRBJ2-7	CASSTGYKSEQYF	TGCGCCAGCAGTACAGGGTATAAGTCCGAGCAGTACTTC
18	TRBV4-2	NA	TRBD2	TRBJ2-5	CASSSPTSGRGLEETQYF	TGTGCCAGCAGCAGCCCGACTAGCGGGAGGGGGCTAGAGGAGACCCAGTACTTC
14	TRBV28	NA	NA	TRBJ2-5	CATIPQGNQETQYF	TGTGCCACCATACCACAGGGAAACCAAGAGACCCAGTACTTC
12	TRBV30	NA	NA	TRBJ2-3	CAWSIDTDTQYF	TGTGCCTGGAGTATAGACACAGATACGCAGTATTTT
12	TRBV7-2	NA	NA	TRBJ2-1	CASSNLAGEQFF	TGTGCCAGCAGCAATCTCGCTGGTGAGCAGTTCTTC
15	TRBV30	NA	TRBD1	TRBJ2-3	CAWSGGQGTRDTQYF	TGTGCCTGGAGCGGAGGACAGGGGACACGAGATACGCAGTATTTT
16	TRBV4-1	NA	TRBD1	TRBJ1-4	CASSQGDRGLDEKLFF	TGCGCCAGCAGCCAAGGTGACAGGGGGCTCGATGAAAAACTGTTTTTT
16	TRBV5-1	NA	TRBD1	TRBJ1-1	CASSLGWGQMNTEAFF	TGCGCCAGCAGCTTGGGGTGGGGACAGATGAACACTGAAGCTTTCTTT
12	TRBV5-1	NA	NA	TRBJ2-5	CASSQVQETQYF	TGCGCCAGCAGCCAGGTACAAGAGACCCAGTACTTC
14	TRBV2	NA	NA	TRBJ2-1	CASRGGLATNEQFF	TGTGCCAGCAGGGGCGGTCTCGCTACCAATGAGCAGTTCTTC
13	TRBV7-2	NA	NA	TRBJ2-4	CASSWGFKNIQYF	TGTGCCAGCAGTTGGGGTTTCAAAAACATTCAGTACTTC
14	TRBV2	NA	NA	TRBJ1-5	CASSHDNPNQPQHF	TGTGCCAGCAGTCATGACAACCCGAATCAGCCCCAGCATTTT
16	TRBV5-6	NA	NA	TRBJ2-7	CASSSPGTGSSYEQYF	TGTGCCAGCAGCTCCCCAGGAACAGGGAGCTCCTACGAGCAGTACTTC
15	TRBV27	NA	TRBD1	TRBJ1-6	CASSLLVGQGLPLHF	TGTGCCAGCAGTTTACTTGTGGGACAGGGATTACCCCTCCACTTT
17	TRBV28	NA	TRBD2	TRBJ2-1	CASSLLLAGDLGNEQFF	TGTGCCAGCAGTTTATTGCTAGCGGGGGACCTCGGCAATGAGCAGTTCTTC
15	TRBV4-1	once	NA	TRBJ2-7	CASSQDDSPLYEQYF	TGCGCCAGCAGCCAAGATGACAGCCCCCTCTACGAGCAGTACTTC
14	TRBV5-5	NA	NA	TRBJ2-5	CASSLMGSAETQYF	TGTGCCAGCAGCTTAATGGGTTCGGCAGAGACCCAGTACTTC
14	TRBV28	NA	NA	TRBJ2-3	CASTDSTGTDTQYF	TGTGCCAGCACCGACTCTACAGGGACAGATACGCAGTATTTT
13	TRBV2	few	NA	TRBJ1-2	CASTGMGDYGYTF	TGTGCCAGCACAGGGATGGGGGACTATGGCTACACCTTC
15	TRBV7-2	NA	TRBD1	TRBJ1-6	CASSPGTALDSPLHF	TGTGCCAGCAGCCCAGGGACAGCGCTTGATTCACCCCTCCACTTT
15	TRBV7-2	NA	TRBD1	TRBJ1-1	CASSFSGTGGTEAFF	TGTGCCAGCAGCTTTTCCGGGACAGGGGGCACTGAAGCTTTCTTT
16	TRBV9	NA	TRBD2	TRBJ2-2	CASTRVSGGETGELFF	TGTGCCAGCACCCGCGTGTCCGGGGGGGAAACCGGGGAGCTGTTTTTT
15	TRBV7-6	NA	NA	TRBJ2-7	CASSLSAGLNYEQYF	TGTGCCAGCAGCTTATCGGCAGGGCTAAACTACGAGCAGTACTTC
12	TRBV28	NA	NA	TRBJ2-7	CASRGGYYEQYF	TGTGCCAGCAGAGGGGGTTACTACGAGCAGTACTTC
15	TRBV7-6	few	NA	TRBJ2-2	CASSLGTVKTGELFF	TGTGCCAGCAGCTTGGGGACCGTTAAAACCGGGGAGCTGTTTTTT
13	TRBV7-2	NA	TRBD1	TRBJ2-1	CASSSTGGSGQFF	TGTGCCAGCAGCTCCACAGGGGGCTCGGGGCAGTTCTTC